The entry below describes one T cell receptor (beta chain). Seattle patient enrollment occurred during active infection, with longitudinal follow-up thereafter. The data belong to a study of blood T cell repertoires in COVID-19. The CDR3 is 15 residues long. V lost 3 bases and J lost 2; bases outside the gene matches: 6. Germline V gene data show CDR1 as MNHEY and CDR2 as SMNVEV (reference sequence). The data were produced by immunoSEQ multiplex PCR, yet TCRdb's version contains in-frame clones alone and is incomplete. This sample carries 350,000 or so clones, 89% of them seen once, and the ten largest clones take roughly 4%.

J is TRBJ1-2 and V is TRBV27; 7 nucleotides line up with TRBD1. The sample was peripheral blood. This receptor was obtained from a woman aged 60-75 years with COVID-19, enrolled during active disease. CDR3 residues: CASSLVPGGNYGYTF. Written as DNA, the CDR3 is TGTGCCAGCAGTTTGGTTCCAGGGGGGAACTATGGCTACACCTTC.